This TCR beta chain was obtained from a study of immune evolution from preneoplasia to lung adenocarcinoma (dated by TCRdb to the early 2020s). A note on the overall study: HLA loss of heterozygosity was observed in roughly 6.8%, 16% and 36% of AIS, MIA and ADC lesions, respectively, and was not observed in any AAH lesions. Resected precursor lesions (AAH, AIS, MIA) and invasive adenocarcinomas were compared with paired morphologically normal lung tissue. Immune contexture across lung adenocarcinoma precursors and invasive adenocarcinoma was profiled using immune gene expression, TCR sequencing and multiplex immunofluorescence. The study reported that around 100 samples were used for TCR sequencing. The immune data were combined with whole exome sequencing and methylation data from the same cohort of nodules. POLYSOLVER was used to infer class I HLA alleles from exome data, and LOHHLA was used to detect allele-specific HLA loss. The sample size was set by how many specimens were available, not by a prior power calculation. The overall cohort comprised 45 to 55 patients with pulmonary nodules who underwent surgical resection. A total of around 52 patients contributed TCR sequencing data. What the authors observed across the whole study: The findings reflected association rather than direct causation, and larger cohorts with long-term follow-up and longitudinal biopsies were considered necessary. Normal lung had the highest top T cell clone frequencies, and these frequencies appeared to fall progressively from AAH through AIS, MIA and invasive adenocarcinoma. Normal lung showed the highest clonality, whereas later-stage lesions appeared to have higher T cell density and diversity but lower clonality. KRAS-mutant nodules showed the highest T cell clonality compared with EGFR-mutant or double wild-type lesions. Because every patient came from Japan and China, how well the results apply to Western populations was uncertain.

On this clone: Its antigen remains undetermined. No much larger clonotype is one base removed from it; base qualities were not supplied. Other DNA sequences in this sample translate to the same CDR3.

Resection was performed on patients in Japan or China between about 2014 and 2017. The histologic diagnosis of each case was independently confirmed on H&E slides by two lung cancer pathologists. To enrich premalignant or tumor cells for nucleic acid extraction, macro-dissection was performed after pathologic assessment. DNA was isolated from FFPE tissue using the AllPrep DNA/RNA FFPE Kit. Using the immunoSEQ hsTCRbeta Kit, TCR beta CDR3 regions were sequenced from DNA. On the study's bioinformatics: TCR sequencing data were analysed with the ImmunoSEQ Analyzer. T cell clonality was defined as 1 minus Pielou's evenness, calculated on productive rearrangements. T cell diversity was measured with the inverse Simpson index on productive templates. T cell density was defined as TCR beta template counts normalized to usable DNA, with usable DNA estimated by amplification and sequencing of housekeeping genes. Two-sided Kruskal-Wallis tests were used to compare TCR metrics between histologic stages. TCRdb retrieved this table from immuneACCESS and kept in-frame rearrangements only. Not all clones are present; in checked studies, unresolved V genes account for under half, and no reason is known for the remainder. V and J calls and clone size follow that table, whereas D and trimming were derived from the DNA. Recorded for this sample are thousands of clones; around 86% of them occurred a single time. Together, the top ten hold approximately 3.6% of the sample.

The sequence derives from a person aged 55 to 75 with lung adenocarcinoma. The sequencing input was FFPE invasive lung adenocarcinoma tissue. In the paper's terms, the cell subset or site label means: frankly invasive lung adenocarcinoma (ADC).

This receptor has the CDR3 CASSLEGLVTGELFF. The sequence in DNA is TGCGCCAGCAGCTTGGAGGGACTAGTCACCGGGGAGCTGTTTTTT. The rearrangement joined TRBV5-1 to TRBJ2-2; 8 middle bases align to TRBD2. V loses 0 bases at its end and J loses 4 bases; junction bases beyond the gene matches: 2. Based on the germline V gene, the CDR1 and CDR2 sequences are SGHRS and YFSETQ. Its CDR3 holds 15 amino acids, cysteine through phenylalanine. Kept here is only the CDR3 DNA, which spans 45 bases and is read in frame from base 1. The CDR3 plus the reference TRBV5-1 and TRBJ2-2 genes for the other parts give the full variable domain: KAGVTQTPRYLIKTRGQQVTLSCSPISGHRSVSWYQQTPGQGLQFLFEYFSETQRNKGNFPGRFSGRQFSNSRSEMNVSTLELGDSALYLCASSLEGLVTGELFFGEGSRLTVL.